These 5 T cell receptor beta chains share one sample of origin, sequenced in a study of blood T cell repertoires in COVID-19. Measured with immunoSEQ multiplex PCR; TCRdb has only the in-frame clones, and not every one. This table holds under 200,000 clones, roughly nine tenths found once. The sample comprised PBMCs or T cells enriched from blood (not recorded which). The receptors come from a woman aged 45-65 years who had recovered from COVID-19.

The CDR3: CSVETSGNTDTQYF. The DNA for the CDR3 is TGCAGCGTTGAGACTTCAGGGAACACAGATACGCAGTATTTT. V usage is TRBV29-1 and J usage is TRBJ2-3, with a tentative D call TRBD1 (5 bases). Germline lookup yields CDR1 SQVTM and CDR2 ANQGSEA. The V end was cut by 3 bases, the J end by 2 bases, with 12 bases between. This CDR3 is 14 amino acids long.

The rearrangement links TRBV28 to TRBJ1-5; D gene unclear. The V gene lost 5 bases and the J gene lost 5 bases, with 7 bases spanning the gap. This CDR3 spans 12 amino acids. CDR1 and CDR2 (germline): MDHEN, SYDVKM. CDR3 residues: CASSGRDQPQHF. The CDR3 DNA follows: TGTGCCAGCAGTGGTCGGGATCAGCCCCAGCATTTT. The full variable domain, in which reference TRBV28 and TRBJ1-5 provide the parts outside the CDR3, is DVKVTQSSRYLVKRTGEKVFLECVQDMDHENMFWYRQDPGLGLRLIYFSYDVKMKEKGDIPEGYSVSREKKERFSLILESASTNQTSMYLCASSGRDQPQHFGDGTRLSIL.

There are a few counts of this clone. The CDR3 coding sequence is TGTGCCAGCAGTTTTGGGGGGGGCCCCCTTTACGAGCAGTACTTC. Residues: CASSFGGGPLYEQYF. This chain uses TRBV27 with TRBJ2-7, with a possible D match to TRBD2 (7 bases). Germline assignment: CDR1 MNHEY and CDR2 SMNVEV (reference sequence). This CDR3 region has 15 residues. Trimming cost V 3 bases and J 4 bases, with 16 bases left between them.

There are many counts of this clone. The CDR3 bases are TGTGCCAGTAGTACCGACAGGGAGTGGGATGAGCAGTTCTTC. Its protein product is CASSTDREWDEQFF. The V call is TRBV19, the J call TRBJ2-1, with 7 bases lining up with TRBD1. Germline loops: CDR1 LNHDA, CDR2 SQIVND (reference sequence). V gave up 4 bases and J gave up 8 bases; unmatched junction bases: 8. The CDR3 sequence is 14 residues long. The full variable domain, in which reference TRBV19 and TRBJ2-1 provide the parts outside the CDR3, is DGGITQSPKYLFRKEGQNVTLSCEQNLNHDAMYWYRQDPGQGLRLIYYSQIVNDFQKGDIAEGYSVSREKKESFPLTVTSAQKNPTAFYLCASSTDREWDEQFFGPGTRLTVL.

The V and J genes are TRBV19 and TRBJ2-7; 10 positions agree with TRBD2. With V trimmed by 6 bases and J by 1 base, 9 bases remained unmatched. The germline V gene has CDR1 LNHDA and CDR2 SQIVND (reference sequence). The CDR3 totals 16 residues. This chain's CDR3 is CASSPTELAGSYEQYF. The CDR3 DNA is TGTGCCAGTAGCCCGACGGAACTAGCGGGATCCTACGAGCAGTACTTC.